This T cell receptor (beta chain) appears in the sequencing data of a study of OX40 agonist ivuxolimab in advanced cancers. Profiling relied on immunoSEQ multiplex PCR, and the TCRdb table lists in-frame clones only, not all of them. The sample holds about 36,000 clones, about 88% seen once. Germline CDR1 LNHDA, CDR2 SQIVND (reference sequence). The CDR3 has 16 amino acids. Trimming at V came to 6 bases and at J to 7 bases, leaving 15 bases not matched to a gene. The material sequenced was CD4+ or CD8+ T cells sorted from blood, taken in a trial of the OX40 agonist ivuxolimab. V usage is TRBV19 and J usage is TRBJ2-3; TRBD2 matches 8 bases. The receptor was isolated from an adult with an advanced solid tumor such as melanoma, head and neck, liver or kidney cancer. The CDR3 protein is CASRSGSPPTGNTQYF. Here the CDR3 DNA reads TGTGCCAGTAGGAGCGGGAGCCCCCCAACCGGAAATACGCAGTATTTT.